A single sample gave rise to the 2 T cell receptor beta chains below, sequenced in a study of blood T cell repertoires in COVID-19. The data were produced by immunoSEQ multiplex PCR, yet TCRdb's version contains in-frame clones alone and is incomplete. Of about 89,000 clones detected, 72% appear once; the ten largest clones hold 13% to 15%. Specimen: peripheral blood. The receptors shown here come from a woman aged 80 or over with acute or convalescent COVID-19.

The chain is built from TRBV7-9 and TRBJ2-7; 7 nucleotides align to TRBD2. V was clipped by 1 base and J by 5 bases; unmatched bases: 11. Germline V lookup: CDR1 SEHNR, CDR2 FQNEAQ (reference sequence). This CDR3 comprises 16 residues. CDR3 bases: TGTGCCAGCAGCTTAGATGCGATGTGGGGAGGGAACGAGCAGTACTTC. It yields the protein CASSLDAMWGGNEQYF. Drawing the rest from reference TRBV7-9 and TRBJ2-7, the complete variable domain is DTGVSQNPRHKITKRGQNVTFRCDPISEHNRLYWYRQTLGQGPEFLTYFQNEAQLEKSRLLSDRFSAERPKGSFSTLEIQRTEQGDSAMYLCASSLDAMWGGNEQYFGPGTRLTVT.

This chain connects TRBV6-6 to TRBJ1-1; TRBD1 might be the D (6 bases). The germline CDR1 and CDR2 sequences are MNHNY and SVGAGI (reference sequence). The CDR3 runs to 11 residues. The V end lost 8 bases, the J end lost 5 bases, and 9 bases lay between the germline ends. The CDR3 coding sequence is TGTGCCAGCCAAAGGGGGACTGAAGCTTTCTTT. It translates to CASQRGTEAFF.